This is a list of T cell receptor beta chains from one sample in a study of T cells of healthy individuals. TCRdb processed the 5' RACE reads anew with MiXCR; each CDR3 protein has one entry. Of 95,000 to 100,000 distinct CDR3 sequences in the sample, approximately 18% were seen once. The receptor set was obtained from a human donor in good health. Each CDR3 is given with its conserved first and last residue. D genes are given only for firm matches. The size field is filled for only some rows; it gives once, few, many or a size class.

clone size | D gene | J gene | V gene | CDR3 protein | CDR3 DNA
once | NA | TRBJ2-3 | TRBV6-5 | CASSYSRQATDTQYF | TGTGCCAGCAGTTACTCCCGGCAAGCCACAGATACGCAGTATTTT
NA | NA | TRBJ1-2 | TRBV28 | CASGPFGSTNYGYTF | TGTGCCAGCGGACCATTTGGGTCTACTAACTATGGCTACACCTTC
many | NA | TRBJ1-1 | TRBV7-9 | CASSQIRNTEAFF | TGTGCCAGCAGTCAAATCCGGAACACTGAAGCTTTCTTT
few | NA | TRBJ2-1 | TRBV27 | CASQEVGAYNEQFF | TGTGCCAGCCAAGAAGTAGGAGCTTACAATGAGCAGTTCTTC
NA | TRBD1 | TRBJ2-1 | TRBV2 | CASSLPGQAFRYEQFF | TGTGCCAGCAGCCTACCGGGACAGGCCTTTAGGTATGAGCAGTTCTTC
many | NA | TRBJ2-7 | TRBV20-1 | CSAKTGHGFYEQYF | TGCAGTGCTAAGACAGGCCACGGTTTCTACGAGCAGTACTTC
once | NA | TRBJ2-1 | TRBV20-1 | CSARDQAGVAREFF | TGCAGTGCTAGAGATCAGGCCGGGGTCGCTCGGGAGTTCTTC
few | NA | TRBJ2-5 | TRBV20-1 | CSAGTVKETQYF | TGCAGTGCTGGGACGGTCAAAGAGACCCAGTACTTC
few | TRBD1 | TRBJ1-6 | TRBV28 | CASSSGDRGRSPLHF | TGTGCCAGCAGTTCGGGGGACAGGGGGCGATCACCCCTCCACTTT
NA | TRBD1 | TRBJ2-7 | TRBV20-1 | CSPLARGRTYEQYF | TGCAGTCCCCTCGCCAGGGGGAGAACCTACGAGCAGTACTTC
many | NA | TRBJ2-4 | TRBV7-4 | CASSFGGNIQYF | TGTGCCAGCAGCTTTGGTGGCAACATTCAGTACTTC